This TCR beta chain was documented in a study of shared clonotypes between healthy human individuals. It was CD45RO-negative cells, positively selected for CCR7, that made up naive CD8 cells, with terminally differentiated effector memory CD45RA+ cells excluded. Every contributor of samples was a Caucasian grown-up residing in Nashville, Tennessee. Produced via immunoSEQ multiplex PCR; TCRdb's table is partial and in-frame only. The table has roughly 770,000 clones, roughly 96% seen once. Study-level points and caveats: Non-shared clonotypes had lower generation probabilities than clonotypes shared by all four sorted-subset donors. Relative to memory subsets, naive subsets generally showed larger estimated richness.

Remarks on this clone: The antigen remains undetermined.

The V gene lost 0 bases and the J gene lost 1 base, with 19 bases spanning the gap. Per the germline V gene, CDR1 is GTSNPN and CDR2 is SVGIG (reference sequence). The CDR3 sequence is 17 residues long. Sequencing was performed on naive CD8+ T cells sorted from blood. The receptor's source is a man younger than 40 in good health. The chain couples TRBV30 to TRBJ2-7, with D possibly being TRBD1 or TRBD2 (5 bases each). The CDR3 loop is CAWSVWLRGSRSYEQYF. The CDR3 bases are TGTGCCTGGAGTGTATGGTTGAGGGGTTCACGGTCCTACGAGCAGTACTTC.